This T cell receptor beta chain was retrieved from a study of blood T cell repertoires in COVID-19. Overall study context: Sources were T cells, B-cell-depleted T cells, or PBMCs; the material itself was cDNA or gDNA.

Losses at the gene ends were 5 bases for V and 2 bases for J; bases not matched to a gene: 4. The germline CDR1 and CDR2 sequences are MRHNA and SNTAGT. CDR3 length: 14 residues. Participants were aged about 18 to 89 years from roughly 26 US areas. Participants had their cohort set by participant-reported clinical history. As originally analysed: The assay estimated nucleated cells by amplifying reference gene primers. Here immunoSEQ multiplex PCR was the method, and the copy in TCRdb shows in-frame clones only, minus some. The V and J calls and clone size were taken over from that table, and D and trimming were inferred from the DNA. The data contain over 250,000 clones, 88% of them singletons.

The chain carries TRBV6-4 and TRBJ2-3, with TRBD1 matching 7 bases. The sequenced sample was PBMCs or T cells enriched from blood (not recorded which). This clonotype was obtained from a woman in her sixties in a cohort exposed to, infected with or recovered from COVID-19 (not recorded which). CDR3 residues: CASSPTGITDTQYF. CDR3 coding DNA: TGTGCCAGCAGTCCGACAGGGATCACAGATACGCAGTATTTT.